Below, 25 T cell receptor beta chains from the same sample are listed, as sequenced in a study of cytomegalovirus exposure and HLA in healthy donors. A multiplex PCR was run with 60 Vbeta primers and 13 Jbeta primers. TCRdb's table, derived via immunoSEQ multiplex PCR, lists solely in-frame clones and lacks some. Counted here are some 84,000 clones, 63% occurring once; the ten biggest clones make up approximately 15%. Sequenced sample: PBMCs. These receptors all come from a middle-aged woman in good health and CMV-seropositive.

The V gene is TRBV5-6, the J gene TRBJ2-2; 12 bases agree with TRBD1. Per germline, CDR1 SGHDT and CDR2 YYEEEE. The V segment lost 4 bases and the J segment 5 bases; nucleotides outside the gene matches: 9. This CDR3 spans 17 amino acids. CDR3 bases: TGTGCCAGCAGCAGATCCGGGACAGGGGGCAGGACCGGGGAGCTGTTTTTT. Its translation is CASSRSGTGGRTGELFF.

The chain joins TRBV9 to TRBJ2-2, with 12 bases fitting TRBD2. From germline, CDR1 is SGDLS and CDR2 YYNGEE. This CDR3 comprises 17 residues. V was clipped by 0 bases and J by 2 bases; unmatched bases: 2. CDR3 amino acids: CASSVVGLAGNTGELFF. In nucleotides, the CDR3 is TGTGCCAGCAGCGTAGTCGGACTAGCGGGAAACACCGGGGAGCTGTTTTTT. The full variable domain, rest sourced from reference TRBV9 and TRBJ2-2, is DSGVTQTPKHLITATGQRVTLRCSPRSGDLSVYWYQQSLDQGLQFLIQYYNGEERAKGNILERFSAQQFPDLHSELNLSSLELGDSALYFCASSVVGLAGNTGELFFGEGSRLTVL.

This clone was counted between two and nine times. The V gene is TRBV9, the J gene TRBJ2-2, with a weak D call TRBD2 (6 bases). Germline loops: CDR1 SGDLS, CDR2 YYNGEE. The CDR3 consists of 15 residues. The ends were cut back, 0 bases at V and 4 bases at J, with 10 bases in the middle. CDR3 amino acids: CASSVAEGSTGELFF. Written as DNA, the CDR3 is TGTGCCAGCAGCGTAGCGGAGGGGAGCACCGGGGAGCTGTTTTTT.

This clone was seen only a few times. This sequence joins TRBV7-8 and TRBJ2-5, with 7 bases lining up with TRBD2. Germline CDR1 reads SGHVS; CDR2 reads FQNEAQ. The CDR3 spans 13 residues. The junction had 4 bases not matched to a gene; V was cut back by 5 bases and J by 4 bases. In nucleotides, the CDR3 is TGTGCCAGCAGCCCTGGACTAGGAGAGACCCAGTACTTC. This sequence encodes CASSPGLGETQYF.

V is TRBV5-4 and J is TRBJ2-7; D might be TRBD2 (5 bases). CDR1 and CDR2 (germline): SGHNT, YYREEE (reference sequence). Trimming took off 4 bases at V and 6 bases at J, with 17 bases between the two ends. The length of the CDR3 is 14 residues. CDR3 bases: TGTGCCAGCAGCCCGGGAAGGAGAGAGGCCGAGCAGTACTTC. Translation gives CASSPGRREAEQYF.

This sequence joins TRBV7-9 and TRBJ2-1, with D maybe TRBD2 (5 bases). Germline CDR1 is SEHNR and CDR2 is FQNEAQ (reference sequence). Deletions cut 2 bases from V and 5 bases from J, with 16 bases between. This CDR3 is 16 amino acids long. The CDR3 protein is CASSLRASEADNEQFF. The CDR3 DNA is TGTGCCAGCAGCTTAAGGGCTTCGGAGGCAGACAATGAGCAGTTCTTC.

This rearrangement joins TRBV4-3 to TRBJ2-3; TRBD2 matches at 12 bases. The CDR3 covers 16 residues. The germline CDR1 and CDR2 sequences are LGHNA and YSLEER. V shed 4 bases, J shed 3 bases, and the junction held 5 bases outside the gene matches. This CDR3 reads CASSRGLAGITDTQYF. CDR3 bases: TGCGCCAGCAGCCGTGGACTAGCGGGAATTACAGATACGCAGTATTTT.

The V call is TRBV9, the J call TRBJ2-1, with 11 bases that match TRBD2. The CDR3 sequence is 15 residues long. Germline V gene lookup returns CDR1 SGDLS and CDR2 YYNGEE. V shed 4 bases and J 6 bases; nucleotides not matched to a gene: 6. The CDR3 bases are TGTGCCAGCAGCCTTACTAGCGGGAGAGCCAATGAGCAGTTCTTC. Translating it yields CASSLTSGRANEQFF.

This clone has just a few counts. The rearrangement joins TRBV30 to TRBJ1-1; TRBD1 is a possible D gene (6 bases). The germline V gene has CDR1 GTSNPN and CDR2 SVGIG (reference sequence). The CDR3 spans 13 residues. Trimming left V 4 bases short and J 4 bases short, with 13 bases between. The CDR3 reads CAWIQGFGTEAFF. The CDR3 DNA is TGTGCCTGGATACAGGGCTTTGGCACTGAAGCTTTCTTT. Using reference TRBV30 and TRBJ1-1 for the parts outside the CDR3, the full variable domain is SQTIHQWPATLVQPVGSPLSLECTVEGTSNPNLYWYRQAAGRGLQLLFYSVGIGQISSEVPQNLSASRPQDRQFILSSKKLLLSDSGFYLCAWIQGFGTEAFFGQGTRLTVV.

V and J are TRBV11-1 and TRBJ2-5, with D hard to call. V lost 4 bases and J 1 base, leaving 7 bases between the germline ends. The germline V gene encodes CDR1 SGHAT and CDR2 FQDESV (reference sequence). CDR3 length: 13 amino acids. The CDR3 nucleotides read TGTGCCAGCAGCTCCCGGGTCCAAGAGACCCAGTACTTC. Amino acids: CASSSRVQETQYF.

In this sample, this clone turned up a few times. The chain carries TRBV5-6 and TRBJ2-7; 8 bases are shared with TRBD2. There are 15 residues in the CDR3. The ends lost 0 bases at V and 4 bases at J; junction bases unmatched: 6. Germline V gene lookup returns CDR1 SGHDT and CDR2 YYEEEE. Here the CDR3 reads CASSLDGGGQYEQYF. CDR3 DNA sequence: TGTGCCAGCAGCTTGGATGGCGGGGGGCAGTACGAGCAGTACTTC.

There are a few counts of this clone. The chain employs TRBV27 and TRBJ1-1, with D maybe TRBD1 (6 bases). In germline, CDR1 is MNHEY, CDR2 SMNVEV (reference sequence). The length of the CDR3 is 15 residues. Deletions cut 8 bases from V and 3 bases from J, with 19 bases between. The DNA of the CDR3 is TGTGCCAGCGGGCCGGTACAGGGTGTGCACACTGAAGCTTTCTTT. Translation gives CASGPVQGVHTEAFF.

This clone turned up a few times. V is TRBV7-2 and J is TRBJ2-1, with 11 bases matching TRBD2. V lost 0 bases to trimming and J lost 4 bases; unmatched junction nucleotides: 2. Germline CDR1 and CDR2: SGHTA and FQGNSA. The CDR3 spans 16 residues. In nucleotides, the CDR3 is TGTGCCAGCAGCTTAGCGACTAGCGGGATGTACAATGAGCAGTTCTTC. It translates to CASSLATSGMYNEQFF.

This sequence joins TRBV18 and TRBJ2-3, with 8 bases lining up with TRBD1. Unmatched junction bases numbered 10, after V lost 1 base and J lost 4 bases. The length of the CDR3 is 17 residues. Germline-derived CDR1 and CDR2 are KGHSH and LQKENI. In DNA, the CDR3 is TGTGCCAGCTCACCACGACCGGGACAGGTGTATTCAGATACGCAGTATTTT. This encodes CASSPRPGQVYSDTQYF.

A remark on this clone: The DNA is omitted, as the CDR3 cannot be located on it reliably, and the CDR3 follows TCRdb's listing. The chain uses TRBV7-2 and TRBJ2-7; TRBD2, the table's D call, lacks a check against the DNA. The CDR3 is made up of 18 amino acids, end residues included. Germline assignment: CDR1 SGHTA and CDR2 FQGNSA. CDR3 residues: CASSFFGPGLAGFYEQYF.

V gene TRBV7-4 combines with J gene TRBJ2-5; D is possibly TRBD2 (5 bases). V was clipped by 6 bases and J by 0 bases, with 14 bases between them. CDR1 is SGHVT and CDR2 is SQSDAQ in the germline V gene. The CDR3 sequence is 15 residues long. DNA of the CDR3: TGTGCCAGCAGGAGGGTGGGTAAGTACCAAGAGACCCAGTACTTC. It codes for CASRRVGKYQETQYF.

This clone showed up just a few times. The chain joins TRBV28 to TRBJ2-7; TRBD2 matches 9 bases. In germline, CDR1 is MDHEN, CDR2 SYDVKM. The CDR3 sequence is 16 residues long. The ends lost 5 bases at V and 2 bases at J; junction bases unmatched: 10. CDR3 protein: CASSTLTSGRAYEQYF. CDR3 nucleotide sequence: TGTGCCAGCAGTACCTTGACTAGCGGAAGGGCCTACGAGCAGTACTTC.

The chain links TRBV7-2 to TRBJ2-7; D might be TRBD1 (6 bases). Germline V gene data show CDR1 as SGHTA and CDR2 as FQGNSA. With 5 bases removed from V and 2 bases from J, the gap between germline ends came to 16 bases. This CDR3 region has 15 residues. CDR3 in amino acids: CASSPAGTLAYEQYF. The DNA for the CDR3 is TGTGCCAGCAGCCCGGCCGGGACACTGGCCTACGAGCAGTACTTC.

The chain joins TRBV4-3 to TRBJ2-7, with 14 bases that match TRBD2. Germline trimming cut 0 bases from V and 8 bases from J; bases unmatched to any gene: 6. Looked up from germline, CDR1 is LGHNA and CDR2 is YSLEER. This CDR3 has 16 residues. This CDR3 is CASSQDMGLAGDKQYF. Written as DNA, the CDR3 is TGCGCCAGCAGCCAAGATATGGGACTAGCGGGAGACAAGCAGTACTTC.

The chain combines TRBV5-4 with TRBJ2-7; the match to TRBD2 covers 9 bases. The CDR3 extends over 14 amino acids. The V gene end was trimmed by 4 bases and the J gene end by 6 bases; junction bases not matched to a gene: 8. Germline V gene lookup returns CDR1 SGHNT and CDR2 YYREEE (reference sequence). Here the CDR3 DNA reads TGTGCCAGCAGCGACTCCGGGACTAGCAGCGAGCAGTACTTC. It specifies CASSDSGTSSEQYF.

This clone was counted only a few times. The chain links TRBV19 to TRBJ2-7; 9 bases map to TRBD1. The CDR3 is 14 amino acids. The J segment lost 5 bases and the V segment lost 6 bases, leaving 8 bases of the junction unmatched. Germline V gene sequence: CDR1 LNHDA, CDR2 SQIVND (reference sequence). CDR3 region: CASRRGQGAHEQYF. DNA of the CDR3: TGTGCCAGTAGACGGGGACAGGGCGCGCACGAGCAGTACTTC.

This clone was observed once. The chain employs TRBV11-2 and TRBJ2-5; tentatively, D is TRBD2 (6 bases). This CDR3 is 15 amino acids long. Per the germline V gene, CDR1 is SGHAT and CDR2 is FQNNGV. V was pared by 5 bases and J by 5 bases, with 18 bases between. The CDR3 DNA reads TGTGCCAGCAGCCCCGTGTGGGGAGGCGGCGAGACCCAGTACTTC. Translation gives CASSPVWGGGETQYF. Full variable domain (missing parts from reference TRBV11-2 and TRBJ2-5): EAGVAQSPRYKIIEKRQSVAFWCNPISGHATLYWYQQILGQGPKLLIQFQNNGVVDDSQLPKDRFSAERLKGVDSTLKIQPAKLEDSAVYLCASSPVWGGGETQYFGPGTRLLVL.

This clone is medium-sized within its sample. This rearrangement joins TRBV28 to TRBJ2-6, with 7 bases that match TRBD2. The CDR3 is 16 amino acids. CDR1 is MDHEN and CDR2 is SYDVKM in the germline V gene. V was pared by 8 bases and J by 0 bases, with 7 bases of the junction left unmatched. The CDR3 reads CASGRGLSSGANVLTF. Written as DNA, the CDR3 is TGTGCCAGCGGGAGGGGACTATCCTCTGGGGCCAACGTCCTGACTTTC.

J is TRBJ2-2 and V is TRBV18, with 7 nucleotides matching TRBD2. From germline, CDR1 is KGHSH and CDR2 LQKENI. The CDR3 runs to 17 residues. V gave up 0 bases and J gave up 1 base; unmatched junction bases: 5. CDR3 nucleotides: TGTGCCAGCTCACCACCGGGCGAGCGGGGGAACACCGGGGAGCTGTTTTTT. Amino acid sequence: CASSPPGERGNTGELFF.

The rearrangement links TRBV5-1 to TRBJ2-1; 13 nucleotides match TRBD2. This CDR3 has 17 residues. Germline V CDR1 and CDR2: SGHRS, YFSETQ. V dropped 2 bases and J dropped 10; count of bases not matched to a gene: 12. In DNA form, the CDR3 reads TGCGCCAGCAGCTTTTCCGACCCGGGACTAGCGGGAAGCGAGCAGTTCTTC. It translates to CASSFSDPGLAGSEQFF. Supplemented by reference TRBV5-1 and TRBJ2-1, the full variable domain reads KAGVTQTPRYLIKTRGQQVTLSCSPISGHRSVSWYQQTPGQGLQFLFEYFSETQRNKGNFPGRFSGRQFSNSRSEMNVSTLELGDSALYLCASSFSDPGLAGSEQFFGPGTRLTVL.